This T cell receptor beta chain was documented in a study of Tregs in tolerant kidney transplant recipients. Study outcomes and limitations: Biological reproducibility was not directly addressed, but technical replication error appeared minimal.

TCRdb keeps only in-frame clones here, not all; method: immunoSEQ multiplex PCR. The listing contains some 30,000 clones. Recipients received nonmyeloablative bone marrow transplants from related graft donors, with transient mixed chimerism. A word on this clone: Antigen unknown. The read ends 3 residues shy of where the CDR3 ends; the end is completed using the germline J gene.

V gave up 4 bases and J gave up 5 bases; unmatched junction bases: 5. Per germline, CDR1 SGHDN and CDR2 FVKESK. The CDR3 length is 14 residues. V and J are TRBV14 and TRBJ2-1; 7 bases align to TRBD2. Sequencing used CD4+ T cells from blood (PBMCs), obtained 24 months after the transplant. This sequence was found in a human patient who received a combined kidney and bone marrow transplant. Certain T cells may be donor cells from the graft. CDR3 DNA (partial): TGTGCCAGCAGCCTTGCGGGAGTGGACAATGAG. As protein: CASSLAGVDNE. The whole CDR3 protein is CASSLAGVDNEQFF.